Listed below are T cell receptor beta chains from one sample, sequenced in a study of T cell responses to AZD1222 COVID-19 vaccine. Here immunoSEQ multiplex PCR was the method, and the copy in TCRdb shows in-frame clones only, minus some. Of more than 95,000 clones in the sample, about 93% are singletons; the top ten hold 4.5% to 5%. The specimen was peripheral blood, collected on day 0 of AZD1222 vaccination. These receptors were taken from an adult in good health. CDR3s include the opening cysteine and the closing phenylalanine or tryptophan. The D gene is left open where the match is weak. Not all rows give a size; the values are once, few, many and, for expanded clones, a class.

D gene	J gene	V gene	clone size	CDR3 protein	CDR3 DNA
TRBD2	TRBJ2-5	TRBV7-2	-	CASSLRIAGGGETQYF	TGTGCCAGCAGCTTAAGGATAGCGGGAGGCGGGGAGACCCAGTACTTC
-	TRBJ2-1	TRBV6-5	-	CASSYSGRGYNEQFF	TGTGCCAGCAGTTACTCGGGAAGGGGTTACAATGAGCAGTTCTTC
TRBD2	TRBJ2-1	TRBV15	-	CATSRDGLAGDEQFF	TGTGCCACCAGCAGAGATGGGCTAGCGGGAGACGAGCAGTTCTTC
-	TRBJ2-2	TRBV27	-	CASSSRGTGELFF	TGTGCCAGCAGTTCACGGGGTACCGGGGAGCTGTTTTTT
-	TRBJ2-2	TRBV7-3	once	CASSSSGLGNGGELFF	TGTGCCAGCAGCTCCTCCGGGTTGGGCAATGGCGGGGAGCTGTTTTTT
-	TRBJ2-7	TRBV11-3	-	CASSLGGGDEQYF	TGTGCCAGCAGCTTAGGGGGGGGCGACGAGCAGTACTTC
TRBD1	TRBJ1-4	TRBV25-1	few	CASSVGQGAEEKLFF	TGTGCCAGCAGTGTCGGACAGGGGGCGGAAGAAAAACTGTTTTTT
TRBD1	TRBJ2-1	TRBV27	-	CASSSQGGNEQFF	TGTGCCAGCAGTTCACAGGGGGGCAATGAGCAGTTCTTC
-	TRBJ1-4	TRBV30	-	CAWTGDATNEKLFF	TGTGCCTGGACAGGGGACGCAACTAATGAAAAACTGTTTTTT
-	TRBJ2-7	TRBV5-1	-	CASSPTQTTPSSYEQYF	TGCGCCAGCAGCCCTACCCAGACAACACCTAGCTCCTACGAGCAGTACTTC
-	TRBJ1-2	TRBV4-1	-	CASSHAQPGRTNYGYTF	TGCGCCAGCAGCCACGCACAACCGGGTCGAACTAACTATGGCTACACCTTC
TRBD2	TRBJ2-3	TRBV4-1	-	CASSPSGLAGGVGTDTQYF	TGCGCCAGCAGCCCCTCGGGACTAGCGGGAGGGGTGGGTACAGATACGCAGTATTTT
-	TRBJ1-6	TRBV30	-	CAWSVPWNSPLHF	TGTGCCTGGAGTGTGCCATGGAATTCACCCCTCCACTTT
-	TRBJ1-4	TRBV4-1	-	CASSQDLGGKLFF	TGCGCCAGCAGCCAAGATTTAGGGGGAAAACTGTTTTTT
-	TRBJ1-5	TRBV6-6	-	CASSYKGNSNQPQHF	TGTGCCAGCAGTTACAAAGGGAATAGCAATCAGCCCCAGCATTTT
TRBD1	TRBJ1-2	TRBV6-5	-	CASSYYPGGNGYTF	TGTGCCAGCAGTTACTATCCAGGGGGGAATGGCTACACCTTC
-	TRBJ2-7	TRBV11-3	-	CASSLVHMTYEQYF	TGTGCCAGCAGCTTAGTACATATGACCTACGAGCAGTACTTC
-	TRBJ2-5	TRBV15	-	CATNGAARETQYF	TGTGCCACCAATGGCGCAGCCCGGGAGACCCAGTACTTC
-	TRBJ1-6	TRBV2	-	CASSDNSPLHF	TGTGCCAGCAGTGACAATTCACCCCTCCACTTT
TRBD1	TRBJ2-3	TRBV2	-	CASSEAKVGQGPDTQYF	TGTGCCAGCAGTGAAGCTAAGGTCGGACAGGGGCCAGATACGCAGTATTTT
TRBD1	TRBJ2-7	TRBV9	-	CASSPMGGQAYEQYF	TGTGCCAGCAGCCCGATGGGGGGACAGGCCTACGAGCAGTACTTC
-	TRBJ2-7	TRBV25-1	few	CASSEQDTYEQYF	TGTGCCAGCAGTGAACAAGATACCTACGAGCAGTACTTC
-	TRBJ2-7	TRBV6-5	-	CAIGTGHLYEQYF	TGTGCCATCGGTACGGGACATCTCTACGAGCAGTACTTC
TRBD1	TRBJ1-5	TRBV7-9	-	CASSLGGRAGGLFQPQHF	TGTGCCAGCAGCTTAGGCGGGAGGGCAGGGGGTTTGTTTCAGCCCCAGCATTTT
-	TRBJ2-6	TRBV7-9	-	CASSLSYVSGANVLTF	TGTGCCAGCAGCTTAAGTTACGTCTCTGGGGCCAACGTCCTGACTTTC
TRBD1	TRBJ2-1	TRBV5-1	-	CASSTALGQGVGNEQFF	TGCGCCAGCAGCACAGCACTGGGACAGGGGGTCGGGAATGAGCAGTTCTTC
-	TRBJ2-3	TRBV9	-	CASSVGERDTQYF	TGTGCCAGCAGCGTGGGGGAGAGAGATACGCAGTATTTT
TRBD1	TRBJ2-1	TRBV11-3	-	CASSLATGDEQFF	TGTGCCAGCAGCTTAGCGACAGGGGATGAGCAGTTCTTC
TRBD2	TRBJ2-5	TRBV27	-	CASSSLAGQETQYF	TGTGCCAGCAGTTCATTAGCGGGACAAGAGACCCAGTACTTC
-	TRBJ2-7	TRBV18	-	CASSPDSLGGSSYEQYF	TGTGCCAGCTCACCAGACTCTCTGGGGGGTAGCTCCTACGAGCAGTACTTC